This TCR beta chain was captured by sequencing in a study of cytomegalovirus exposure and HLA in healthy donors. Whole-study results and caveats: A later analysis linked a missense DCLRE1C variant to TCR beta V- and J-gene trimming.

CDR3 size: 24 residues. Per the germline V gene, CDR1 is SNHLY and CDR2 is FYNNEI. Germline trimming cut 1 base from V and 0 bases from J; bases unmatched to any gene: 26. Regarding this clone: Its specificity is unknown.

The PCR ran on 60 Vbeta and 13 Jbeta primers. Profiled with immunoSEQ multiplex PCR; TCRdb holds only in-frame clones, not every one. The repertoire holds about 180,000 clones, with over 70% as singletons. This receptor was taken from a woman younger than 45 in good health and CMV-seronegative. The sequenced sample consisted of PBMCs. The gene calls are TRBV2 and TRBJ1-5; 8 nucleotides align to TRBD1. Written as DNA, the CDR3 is TGTGCCAGCAGTGAAGGGAATTCGGACAGGGATATATATGGGGGGGGGTATAGCAATCAGCCCCAGCATTTT. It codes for CASSEGNSDRDIYGGGYSNQPQHF.